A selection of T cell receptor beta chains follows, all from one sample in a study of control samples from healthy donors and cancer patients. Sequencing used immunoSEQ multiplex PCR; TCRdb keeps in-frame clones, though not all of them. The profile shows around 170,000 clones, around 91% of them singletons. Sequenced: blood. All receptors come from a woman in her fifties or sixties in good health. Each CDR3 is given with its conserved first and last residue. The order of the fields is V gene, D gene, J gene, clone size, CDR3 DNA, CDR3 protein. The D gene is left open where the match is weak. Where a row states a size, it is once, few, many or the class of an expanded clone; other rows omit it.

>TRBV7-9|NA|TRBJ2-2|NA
TGTGCCAGCACCATCGATCTGGGGGAGCTGTTTTTT
CASTIDLGELFF
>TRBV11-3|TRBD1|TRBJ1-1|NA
TGTGCCAGCAGCTCCCGACAGGGTAGGACTGAAGCTTTCTTT
CASSSRQGRTEAFF
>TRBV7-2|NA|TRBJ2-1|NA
TGTGCCAGCAGCGTCTACCGTAGTGAGCAGTTCTTC
CASSVYRSEQFF
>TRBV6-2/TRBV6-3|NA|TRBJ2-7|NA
TGTGCCAGCAGTTACAGAAGGGACGAGCAGTACTTC
CASSYRRDEQYF
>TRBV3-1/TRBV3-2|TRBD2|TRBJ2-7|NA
TGTGCCAGCAGCCAAGGAGAACTAGCGGACTACGAGCAGTACTTC
CASSQGELADYEQYF
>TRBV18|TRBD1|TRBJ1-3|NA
TGTGCCAGCTCACCACAGGGACAGGGATCTGGAAACACCATATATTTT
CASSPQGQGSGNTIYF
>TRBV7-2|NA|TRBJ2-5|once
TGTGCCAGCAGGCTCTCGGGGGAGACCCAGTACTTC
CASRLSGETQYF
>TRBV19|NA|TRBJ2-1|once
TGTGCCAGTAGTATATTTCCTGGTGGCGATGATGAGCAGTTCTTC
CASSIFPGGDDEQFF
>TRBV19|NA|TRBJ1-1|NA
TGTGCCAGTAGTCGGCGGTTCACTGAAGCTTTCTTT
CASSRRFTEAFF
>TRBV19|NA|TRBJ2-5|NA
TGTGCCAGTAGTAAGAGCACGGGAGAGACCCAGTACTTC
CASSKSTGETQYF
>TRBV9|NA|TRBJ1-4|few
TGTGCCAGCAGCGTCGAGGGCTCTTCAACAGGGGAAAAACTGTTTTTT
CASSVEGSSTGEKLFF
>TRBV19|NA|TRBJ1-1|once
TGTGCCAGTAGTCTAAGGGCATCGAACACTGAAGCTTTCTTT
CASSLRASNTEAFF
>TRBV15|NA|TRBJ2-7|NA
TGTGCCACCAGCAGGGGGGATTACTACGAGCAGTACTTC
CATSRGDYYEQYF
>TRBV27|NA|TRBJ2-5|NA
TGTGCCAGCAGTTTGAGTCTGGCAGTCCAAGAGACCCAGTACTTC
CASSLSLAVQETQYF
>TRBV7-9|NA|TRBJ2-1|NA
TGTGCCAGCAGCTTAGTCGATTCTACTACAGGGAACAATGAGCAGTTCTTC
CASSLVDSTTGNNEQFF
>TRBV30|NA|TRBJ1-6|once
TGTGCCTGGAGCGCGGGGGGCTCCTATAATTCACCCCTCCACTTT
CAWSAGGSYNSPLHF
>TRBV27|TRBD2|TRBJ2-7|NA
TGTGCCAGCAGTCCGACGACCCTCGGGAGGGCCGAGCAGTACTTC
CASSPTTLGRAEQYF
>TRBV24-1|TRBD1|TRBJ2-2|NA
TGTGCCACCAGTGCCGCCGGTGGGGGACAGGGCAACACCGGGGAGCTGTTTTTT
CATSAAGGGQGNTGELFF
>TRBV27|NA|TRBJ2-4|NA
TGTGCCAGCAGTTTAATAGGATTTGGGACGTCGTCGGCCAAAAACATTCAGTACTTC
CASSLIGFGTSSAKNIQYF
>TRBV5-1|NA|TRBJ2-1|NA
TGCGCCAGCAGCTCACCACCCAACAATGAGCAGTTCTTC
CASSSPPNNEQFF
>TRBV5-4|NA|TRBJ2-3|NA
TGTGCCAGCAGGGGGAGCACAGATACGCAGTATTTT
CASRGSTDTQYF
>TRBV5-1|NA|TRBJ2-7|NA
TGCGCCAGCAGCAAGTGGACAGCGTCCGACGACGAGCAGTACTTC
CASSKWTASDDEQYF
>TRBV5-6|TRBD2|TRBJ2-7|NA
TGTGCCAGCAGCTTCTCGCTAGCGGTAGAGCAGTACTTC
CASSFSLAVEQYF
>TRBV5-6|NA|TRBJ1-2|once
TGTGCCAGCAGCCGGGACTATGGCTACACCTTC
CASSRDYGYTF
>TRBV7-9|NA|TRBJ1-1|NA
TGTGCCAGCAGCCCCCAATCCTCGGACAGTACTGAAGCTTTCTTT
CASSPQSSDSTEAFF
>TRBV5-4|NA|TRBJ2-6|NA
TGTGCCAGCAGCGGTAGGAGGACTGGGGCCAACGTCCTGACTTTC
CASSGRRTGANVLTF
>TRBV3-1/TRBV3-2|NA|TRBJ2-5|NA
TGTGCCAGCAGCCAAGCTCTGAGTCAAGAGACCCAGTACTTC
CASSQALSQETQYF
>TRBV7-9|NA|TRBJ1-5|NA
TGTGCCAGCAGCCCCGACAGTAATCAGCCCCAGCATTTT
CASSPDSNQPQHF
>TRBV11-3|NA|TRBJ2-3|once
TGTGCCAGCAGCCGGGATGCTGCTACGCAGTATTTT
CASSRDAATQYF
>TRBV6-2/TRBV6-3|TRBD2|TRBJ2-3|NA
TGTGCCAGCAGTTCCCGGACTAGCGGGAGCTTAGATACGCAGTATTTT
CASSSRTSGSLDTQYF
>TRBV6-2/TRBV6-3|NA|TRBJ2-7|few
TGTGCCAGCTGTTGGACTCGGACAACAGAGCAGTACTTC
CASCWTRTTEQYF
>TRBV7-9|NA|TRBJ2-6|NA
TGTGCCAGCAGTTCTGAGGGGTTCTCTGGGGCCAACGTCCTGACTTTC
CASSSEGFSGANVLTF
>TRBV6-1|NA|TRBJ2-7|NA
TGTGCCAGCAGTGACAGGGGCGATTCCTACGAGCAGTACTTC
CASSDRGDSYEQYF
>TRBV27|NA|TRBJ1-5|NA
TGTGCCAGCAGTCCGACCCGCGGGCCAGGGAAAAATCAGCCCCAGCATTTT
CASSPTRGPGKNQPQHF
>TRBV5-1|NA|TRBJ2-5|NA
TGCGCCAGCAGAGAGTTACAAGAGACCCAGTACTTC
CASRELQETQYF
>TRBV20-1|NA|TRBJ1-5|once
TGCAGTGCTAGTGCACCGGGACCCCAGAGCCCAAATCAGCCCCAGCATTTT
CSASAPGPQSPNQPQHF
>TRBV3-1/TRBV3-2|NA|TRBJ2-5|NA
TGTGCCAGCAGCGGAGTCGGGGCGGGGATCGGGGAGACCCAGTACTTC
CASSGVGAGIGETQYF